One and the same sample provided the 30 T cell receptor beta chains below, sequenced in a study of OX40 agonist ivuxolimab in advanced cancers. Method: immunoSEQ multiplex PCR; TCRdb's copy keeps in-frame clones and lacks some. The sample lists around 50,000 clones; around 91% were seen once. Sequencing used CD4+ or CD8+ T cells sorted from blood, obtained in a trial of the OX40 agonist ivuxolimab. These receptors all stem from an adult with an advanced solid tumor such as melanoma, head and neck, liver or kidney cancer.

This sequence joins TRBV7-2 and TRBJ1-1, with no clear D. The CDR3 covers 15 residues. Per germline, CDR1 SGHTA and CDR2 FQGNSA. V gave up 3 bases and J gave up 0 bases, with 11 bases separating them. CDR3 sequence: CASSFSGRMNTEAFF. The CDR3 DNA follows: TGTGCCAGCAGCTTCTCCGGACGGATGAACACTGAAGCTTTCTTT.

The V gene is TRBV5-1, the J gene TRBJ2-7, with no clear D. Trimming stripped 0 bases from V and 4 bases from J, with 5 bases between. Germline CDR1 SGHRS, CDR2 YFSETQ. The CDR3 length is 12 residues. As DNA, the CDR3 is TGCGCCAGCAGCTTGGAAGGGTACGAGCAGTACTTC. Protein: CASSLEGYEQYF. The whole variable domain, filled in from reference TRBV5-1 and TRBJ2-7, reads KAGVTQTPRYLIKTRGQQVTLSCSPISGHRSVSWYQQTPGQGLQFLFEYFSETQRNKGNFPGRFSGRQFSNSRSEMNVSTLELGDSALYLCASSLEGYEQYFGPGTRLTVT.

The DNA for the CDR3 is TGTGCCAGCAGTACTGGGACTAGCGGTATTACGATGGAGCAGTACTTC. It encodes CASSTGTSGITMEQYF. The rearrangement joins TRBV11-2 to TRBJ2-7; 11 bases map to TRBD2. V dropped 6 bases and J dropped 7; count of bases not matched to a gene: 14. In germline, CDR1 is SGHAT, CDR2 FQNNGV. The CDR3 loop spans 16 amino acids.

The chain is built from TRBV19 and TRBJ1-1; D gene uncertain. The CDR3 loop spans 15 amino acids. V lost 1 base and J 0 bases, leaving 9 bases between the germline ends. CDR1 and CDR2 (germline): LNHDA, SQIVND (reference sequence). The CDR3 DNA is TGTGCCAGTAGTATAGCAGTTGGGGTGAACACTGAAGCTTTCTTT. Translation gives CASSIAVGVNTEAFF.

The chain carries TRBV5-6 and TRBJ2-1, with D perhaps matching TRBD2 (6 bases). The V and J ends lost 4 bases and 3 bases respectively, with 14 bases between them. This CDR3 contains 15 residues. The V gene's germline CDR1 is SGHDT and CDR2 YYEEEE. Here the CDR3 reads CASSQRGLFYNEQFF. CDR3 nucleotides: TGTGCCAGCAGCCAACGGGGACTCTTCTACAATGAGCAGTTCTTC. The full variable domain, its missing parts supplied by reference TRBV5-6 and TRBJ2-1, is DAGVTQSPTHLIKTRGQQVTLRCSPKSGHDTVSWYQQALGQGPQFIFQYYEEEERQRGNFPDRFSGHQFPNYSSELNVNALLLGDSALYLCASSQRGLFYNEQFFGPGTRLTVL.

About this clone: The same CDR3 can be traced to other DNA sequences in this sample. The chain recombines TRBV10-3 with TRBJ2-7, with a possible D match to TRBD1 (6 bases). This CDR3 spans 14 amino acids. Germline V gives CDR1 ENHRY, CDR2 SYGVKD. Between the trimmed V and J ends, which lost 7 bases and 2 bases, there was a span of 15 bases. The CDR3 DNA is TGTGCCATCAAAGGCGGCAGGGGCGCCTACGAGCAGTACTTC. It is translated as CAIKGGRGAYEQYF.

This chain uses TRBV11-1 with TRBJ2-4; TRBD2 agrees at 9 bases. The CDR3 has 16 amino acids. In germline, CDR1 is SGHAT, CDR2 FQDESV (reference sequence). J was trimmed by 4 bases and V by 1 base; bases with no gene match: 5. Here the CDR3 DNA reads TGTGCCAGCAGCTTAGGCACTAGCGGGTCGAAAAACATTCAGTACTTC. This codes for CASSLGTSGSKNIQYF.

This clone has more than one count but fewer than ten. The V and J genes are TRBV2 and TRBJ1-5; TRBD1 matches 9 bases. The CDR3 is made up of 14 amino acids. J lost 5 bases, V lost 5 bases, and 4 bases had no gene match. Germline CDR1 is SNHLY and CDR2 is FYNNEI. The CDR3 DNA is TGTGCCAGCAGTCTGGGACAGGGCGATCAGCCCCAGCATTTT. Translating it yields CASSLGQGDQPQHF. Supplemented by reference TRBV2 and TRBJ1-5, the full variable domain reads EPEVTQTPSHQVTQMGQEVILRCVPISNHLYFYWYRQILGQKVEFLVSFYNNEISEKSEIFDDQFSVERPDGSNFTLKIRSTKLEDSAMYFCASSLGQGDQPQHFGDGTRLSIL.

The CDR3 nucleotides read TGTGCCAGCAGCCAACTTAGCTCTGACACAGATACGCAGTATTTT. It yields the protein CASSQLSSDTDTQYF. This chain connects TRBV4-2 to TRBJ2-3; D gene ambiguous. Germline values: CDR1 LGHNA, CDR2 YNFKEQ. The CDR3 is made up of 15 amino acids. V was clipped by 2 bases and J by 2 bases, with 11 bases between them.

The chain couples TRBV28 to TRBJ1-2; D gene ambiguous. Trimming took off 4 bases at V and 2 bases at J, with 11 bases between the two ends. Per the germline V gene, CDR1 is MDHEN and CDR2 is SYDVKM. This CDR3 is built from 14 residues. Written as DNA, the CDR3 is TGTGCCAGCAGTTCCATCCGGCGGAACTATGGCTACACCTTC. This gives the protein CASSSIRRNYGYTF.

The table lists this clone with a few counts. CDR3 protein: CASSLRVHEQYF. The CDR3 DNA reads as TGTGCCAGCAGCCTCAGGGTCCACGAGCAGTACTTC. The gene calls are TRBV14 and TRBJ2-7; tentatively, D is TRBD1 (5 bases). The CDR3 contains 12 residues. CDR1 is SGHDN, CDR2 FVKESK, per germline. Trimming removed 4 bases from V and 5 bases from J, with 9 bases in between.

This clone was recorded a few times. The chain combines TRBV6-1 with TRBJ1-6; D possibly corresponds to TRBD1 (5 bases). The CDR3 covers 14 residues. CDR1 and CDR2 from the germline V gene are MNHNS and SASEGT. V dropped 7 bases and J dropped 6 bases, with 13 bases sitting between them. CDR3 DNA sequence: TGTGCCAGCAATCCGGGACGGACTAATTCACCCCTCCACTTT. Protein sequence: CASNPGRTNSPLHF.

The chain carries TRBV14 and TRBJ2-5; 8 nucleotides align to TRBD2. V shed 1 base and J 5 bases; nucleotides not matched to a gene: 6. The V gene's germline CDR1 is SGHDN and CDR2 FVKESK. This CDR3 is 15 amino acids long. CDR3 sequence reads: CASSQVRGARETQYF. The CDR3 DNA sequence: TGTGCCAGCAGCCAAGTGCGGGGGGCGAGGGAGACCCAGTACTTC.

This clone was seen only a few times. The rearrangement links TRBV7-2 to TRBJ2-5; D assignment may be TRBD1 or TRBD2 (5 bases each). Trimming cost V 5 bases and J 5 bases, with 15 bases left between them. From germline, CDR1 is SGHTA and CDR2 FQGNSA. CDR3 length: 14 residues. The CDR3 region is CASSTQVREETQYF. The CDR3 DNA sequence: TGTGCCAGCAGCACCCAGGTCAGGGAGGAGACCCAGTACTTC.

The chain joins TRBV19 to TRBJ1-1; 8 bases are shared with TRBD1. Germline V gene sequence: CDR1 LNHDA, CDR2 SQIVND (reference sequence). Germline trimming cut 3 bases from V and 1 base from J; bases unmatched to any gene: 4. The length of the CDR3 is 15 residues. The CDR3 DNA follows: TGTGCCAGTAGTATGCGCGACAGGGGGAACACTGAAGCTTTCTTT. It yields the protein CASSMRDRGNTEAFF. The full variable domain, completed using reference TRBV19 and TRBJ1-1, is DGGITQSPKYLFRKEGQNVTLSCEQNLNHDAMYWYRQDPGQGLRLIYYSQIVNDFQKGDIAEGYSVSREKKESFPLTVTSAQKNPTAFYLCASSMRDRGNTEAFFGQGTRLTVV.

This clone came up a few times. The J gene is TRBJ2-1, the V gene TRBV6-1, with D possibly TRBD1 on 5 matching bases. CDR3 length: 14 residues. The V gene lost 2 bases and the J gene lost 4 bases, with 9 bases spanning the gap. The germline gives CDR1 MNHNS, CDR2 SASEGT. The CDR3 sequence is CASSETRQYNEQFF. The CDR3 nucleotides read TGTGCCAGCAGTGAAACGAGACAGTACAATGAGCAGTTCTTC.

CDR3 DNA sequence: TGTGCCAGGCCAGGAGACTCCTACAATGAGCAGTTCTTC. Translation gives CARPGDSYNEQFF. The gene calls are TRBV6-1 and TRBJ2-1; D is ambiguous. This CDR3 region has 13 residues. The V end was cut by 9 bases, the J end by 0 bases, with 9 bases between. The germline V gene has CDR1 MNHNS and CDR2 SASEGT.

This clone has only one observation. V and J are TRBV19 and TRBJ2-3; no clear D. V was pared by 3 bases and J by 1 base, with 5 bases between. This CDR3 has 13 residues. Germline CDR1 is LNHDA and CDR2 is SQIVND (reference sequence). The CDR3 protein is CASSISRTDTQYF. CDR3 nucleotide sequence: TGTGCCAGTAGTATTTCCCGCACAGATACGCAGTATTTT.

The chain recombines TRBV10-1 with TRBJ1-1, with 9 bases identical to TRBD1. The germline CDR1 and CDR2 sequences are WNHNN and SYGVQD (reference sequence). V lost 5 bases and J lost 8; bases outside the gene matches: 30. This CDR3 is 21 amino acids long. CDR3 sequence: CASSIPNGTIDLFVGTGEAFF. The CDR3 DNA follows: TGCGCCAGCAGTATACCGAACGGGACCATAGATCTCTTTGTGGGGACAGGGGAAGCTTTCTTT.

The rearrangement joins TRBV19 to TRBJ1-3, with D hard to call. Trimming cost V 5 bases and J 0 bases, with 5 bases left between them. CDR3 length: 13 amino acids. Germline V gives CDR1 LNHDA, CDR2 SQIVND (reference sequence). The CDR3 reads CASSYNSGNTIYF. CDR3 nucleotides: TGTGCCAGTAGTTACAACTCTGGAAACACCATATATTTT.

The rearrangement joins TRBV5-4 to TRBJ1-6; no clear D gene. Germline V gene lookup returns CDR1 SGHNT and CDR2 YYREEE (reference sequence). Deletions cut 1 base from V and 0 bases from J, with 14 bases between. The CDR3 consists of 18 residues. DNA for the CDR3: TGTGCCAGCAGCTTGACGGGATTGTCGAGCTCCTATAATTCACCCCTCCACTTT. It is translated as CASSLTGLSSSYNSPLHF.

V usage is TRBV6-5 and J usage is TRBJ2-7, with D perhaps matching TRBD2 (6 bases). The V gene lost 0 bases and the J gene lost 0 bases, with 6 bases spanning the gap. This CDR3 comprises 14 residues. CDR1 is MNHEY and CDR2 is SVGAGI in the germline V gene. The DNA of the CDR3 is TGTGCCAGCAGTTACTCGCGGGACTCCTACGAGCAGTACTTC. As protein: CASSYSRDSYEQYF.

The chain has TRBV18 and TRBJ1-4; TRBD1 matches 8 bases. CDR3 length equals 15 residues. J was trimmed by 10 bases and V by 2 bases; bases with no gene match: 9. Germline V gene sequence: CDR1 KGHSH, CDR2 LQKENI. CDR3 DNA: TGTGCCAGCTCACCATCCCCGACAGGGGTGGCAAAACTGTTTTTT. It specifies CASSPSPTGVAKLFF.

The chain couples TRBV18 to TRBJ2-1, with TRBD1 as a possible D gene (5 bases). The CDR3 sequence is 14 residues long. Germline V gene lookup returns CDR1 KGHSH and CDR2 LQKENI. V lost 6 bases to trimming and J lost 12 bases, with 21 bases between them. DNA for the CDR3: TGTGCCAGCTCGAGGTCAGGGAAGGAATCGTGGCAGTTCTTC. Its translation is CASSRSGKESWQFF.

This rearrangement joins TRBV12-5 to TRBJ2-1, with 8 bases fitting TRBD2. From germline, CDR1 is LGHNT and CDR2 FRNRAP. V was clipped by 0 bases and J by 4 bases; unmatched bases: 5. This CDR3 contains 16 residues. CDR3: CASGLVRLAGYNEQFF. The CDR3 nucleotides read TGTGCTAGTGGTTTGGTACGGTTAGCGGGATACAATGAGCAGTTCTTC.

The CDR3 here is CASSIGSYNSPLHF. The CDR3 DNA reads TGTGCCAGCAGTATCGGGTCCTATAATTCACCCCTCCACTTT. The chain uses TRBV27 and TRBJ1-6; D is ambiguous. With 5 bases removed from V and 1 base from J, the gap between germline ends came to 6 bases. CDR3 length: 14 amino acids. The V gene's germline CDR1 is MNHEY and CDR2 SMNVEV (reference sequence).

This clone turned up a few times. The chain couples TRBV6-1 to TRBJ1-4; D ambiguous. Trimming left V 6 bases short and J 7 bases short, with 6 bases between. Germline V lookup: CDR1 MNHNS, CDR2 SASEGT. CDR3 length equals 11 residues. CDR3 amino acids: CASRKGEKLFF. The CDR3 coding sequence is TGTGCCAGCAGAAAGGGTGAAAAACTGTTTTTT.

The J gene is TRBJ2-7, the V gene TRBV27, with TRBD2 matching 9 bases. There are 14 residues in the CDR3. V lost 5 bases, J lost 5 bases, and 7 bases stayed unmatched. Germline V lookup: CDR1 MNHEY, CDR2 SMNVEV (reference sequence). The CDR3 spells CASSPLAGSHEQYF. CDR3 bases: TGTGCCAGCAGTCCCCTAGCGGGATCCCACGAGCAGTACTTC.

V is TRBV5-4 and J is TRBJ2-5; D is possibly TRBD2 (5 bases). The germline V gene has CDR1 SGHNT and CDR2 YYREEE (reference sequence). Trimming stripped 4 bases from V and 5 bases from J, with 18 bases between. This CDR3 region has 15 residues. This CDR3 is CASSPTIAMMETQYF. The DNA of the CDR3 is TGTGCCAGCAGCCCGACTATAGCGATGATGGAGACCCAGTACTTC.

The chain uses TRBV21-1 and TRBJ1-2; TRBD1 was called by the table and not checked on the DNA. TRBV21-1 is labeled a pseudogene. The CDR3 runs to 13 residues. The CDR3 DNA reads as TGTGCCAGCAGGACAGGGGGAGACTATGGCTACACCTTC. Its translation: CASRTGGDYGYTF.